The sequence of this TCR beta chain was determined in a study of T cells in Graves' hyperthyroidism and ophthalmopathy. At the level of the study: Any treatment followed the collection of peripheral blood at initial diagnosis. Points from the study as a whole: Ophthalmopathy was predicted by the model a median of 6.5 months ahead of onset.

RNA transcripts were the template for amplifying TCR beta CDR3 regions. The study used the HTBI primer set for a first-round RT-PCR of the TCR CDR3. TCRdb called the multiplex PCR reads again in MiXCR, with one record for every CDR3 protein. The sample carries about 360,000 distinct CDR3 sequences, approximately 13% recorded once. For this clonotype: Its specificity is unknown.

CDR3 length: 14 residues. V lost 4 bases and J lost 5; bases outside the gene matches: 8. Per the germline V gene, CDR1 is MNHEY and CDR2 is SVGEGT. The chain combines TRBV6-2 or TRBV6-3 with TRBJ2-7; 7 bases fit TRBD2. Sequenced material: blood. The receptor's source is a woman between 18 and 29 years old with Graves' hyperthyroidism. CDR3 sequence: CASSSATRGDEQYF. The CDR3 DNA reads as TGTGCCAGCAGTTCCGCAACTCGGGGGGACGAGCAGTACTTC.